The present entry profiles one TCR beta chain with its context. What antigen it recognizes has not been identified. The library was prepared using the immunoSEQ multiplex PCR assay. The multiplex PCR relied on a mix of 60 forward primers for TCR Vbeta segments and 13 reverse primers for TCR Jbeta segments. Amplification of the CDR3 region of rearranged TCR beta genes was performed with a multiplex PCR assay on genomic DNA. The amplified TCR beta libraries were sequenced on the Illumina HiSeq System as 87-base-pair reads. As for how the authors treated the data: Across the 500 to 750 repertoires, a later analysis counted tens of millions of unique TCR beta chains, 8.5 million to 12 million of which were shared by at least two donors. A nearest-neighbor algorithm error-corrected the raw reads and collapsed the reads into unique sequences, merging closely related sequences to remove PCR and sequencing errors. CDR3 sequences were aligned to IMGT reference sequences to assign V, D and J gene segments. Each retained sequence needed at least a six-nucleotide match to both a V gene segment and a J gene segment. A rearrangement counted as productive if the CDR3 had no stop codons and remained in frame with V and J, and every other rearrangement counted as non-productive. Following IMGT convention, CDR3 was defined as the stretch from the second conserved V-encoded cysteine up to the conserved J-encoded phenylalanine. Sequences without an unambiguous match to a single V gene segment were excluded from the earlier analysis of 587 of the donors. An earlier analysis of 500 to 700 of the donors classified V segments as functional when productive rearrangements were above 56.7% and as segregating when the standard deviation between donors was above 5%. A statistical classification framework was developed to diagnose cytomegalovirus status using the catalog of TCR beta chain sequences. A later analysis assigned V and J genes by comparing TCR nucleotide sequences with IMGT/GENE-DB human TR gene sequences. In a later analysis, CDR3 sequences and most-parsimonious VDJ recombination scenarios were assigned using the TCRdist pipeline. In a later analysis, every TCR beta chain was defined by the combination of its CDR3 amino acid sequence and its V-gene family, and reads without a unique V-gene family were dropped. A later analysis removed 592 highly shared, low-generation-probability nucleotide sequences to deal with suspected cross-contamination and a sequencing artifact. In a later analysis, a clonal expansion index for each public chain was calculated from normalized within-repertoire ranks of inferred template counts. Generation probabilities in a later analysis came from a VDJ recombination model fitted to out-of-frame rearrangements, and those results were checked against IGoR. Hypergeometric tests were used in a later analysis to score TCR-TCR, TCR-HLA and TCR-CMV co-occurrence, with a repertoire-size bias correction applied to the TCR pairs. A later analysis estimated false discovery rates by permuting HLA or CMV assignments 20 times. A later analysis grouped co-occurring TCRs with DBSCAN, adding TCRdist sequence similarity when clustering within HLA-allele-positive subsets. Repertoires with fewer than 30,000 or more than 120,000 public chains were left out of co-occurrence clustering, as were five repertoires with anomalous nucleotide sharing. The source is immuneACCESS, and TCRdb retained only in-frame sequences with V and J called. Part of the clones is not carried over; for the studies checked, unresolved V genes explain less than half of this, and the remainder is unexplained. D and trimming were read from the DNA, whereas the V and J calls and clone size are those reported in that table. This sample's records show approximately 38,000 clones. More than 8% of the sample goes to the ten largest clones.

This entry comes from a study of cytomegalovirus exposure and HLA in healthy donors (dated by TCRdb to the late 2010s). Study-level background: An earlier analysis of 587 of the donors reported under 300 Gb of sequence data and 100 million to 120 million unique TCR beta sequences obtained from roughly 170 million T cells. On average, around 230,000 unique TCR beta nucleotide sequences were sequenced per donor among 398 genotyped donors of the cohort, with around 19% of those sequences being non-productive. The genetic ancestry cluster associated with self-reported Caucasian donors included 81% of the roughly 390 genotyped donors. In the later analysis, no new phenotypic data were used to find candidate immune exposures; instead, reliance was placed on TCR beta sequences and their occurrence across donors. An earlier analysis of some 500 of the donors used high-throughput TCR beta sequencing to judge whether each TCR beta V gene segment behaved as functional or pseudogenic. A later genetic analysis took genome-wide SNP genotypes for 398 of the 666 donors and used that subset as a discovery cohort. The study aimed to test whether signatures of past pathogen exposure could be identified by cataloging public T cell receptors. Every repertoire in the discovery cohort had been generated on one and the same sequencing platform. HLA typing covered class I and class II loci at four-digit resolution. High-throughput TCR immunosequencing, statistical association of individual TCRs with disease status, and machine learning were combined to predict cytomegalovirus infection status. Donor age, sex, ethnicity and CMV serostatus were compiled together with the repertoire data. Typing coverage varied by locus: roughly 629-640 donors for A, B, C, DRB1 and DQB1; 500 to 550 for DQA1; around 610 for DPA1; around 490 for DPB1. Roughly 300 gigabases of sequencing data and tens of millions of unique TCR sequences were included in an early release covering about 620 HLA-typed donors. The T cell repertoires of roughly 660 subjects were profiled by immunosequencing and related to cytomegalovirus serostatus. Because of strong linkage in the cohort, roughly five DR-DQ haplotypes were treated as single units for association and clustering. Along with the roughly 670-subject first cohort, a separate validation cohort of over 90 different subjects was used. To study patterns of TCR occurrence, a later analysis re-analyzed previously published TCR beta repertoires from several hundred donors and added high-resolution HLA genotyping.

General conclusions and limits of the study: Most TCR sequences were observed very rarely across donors, whereas some public TCRs were present in many individuals. The sequencing pipeline was judged likely to have produced a cluster of highly shared sequence variants as a technical artifact. Some IMGT-functional V segments, including TRBV6-2 and TRBV6-3, could not be told apart with the 87-base-pair reads, so those segments were excluded. Linkage disequilibrium might explain the correlated functional status among segregating V segments, but an unknown experimental factor could not be ruled out. Strong co-occurrence of HLA alleles, especially DR and DQ, made assigning TCR associations to individual alleles difficult. Roughly uniform sequencing depth across donors was assumed in presence/absence analyses, although this assumption may not hold. The earlier analysis of fewer than 750 of the donors excluded 15 to 20 rarely observed V segments, including chromosome 9 orphons, because counts were too low. Only TCR beta chains were sequenced in this cohort, and the absence of alpha or paired-chain data limited detectable features. Three of the identified cytomegalovirus-associated TCR beta chains were confirmed in vitro to be specific for cytomegalovirus antigens. In a later genetic analysis, fewer N-insertions in productive TCRs were reported among donors in an Asian-associated ancestry cluster than the roughly 700-donor mean. A later analysis found that most CMV-associated TCR beta chains appeared HLA-restricted, with HLA associations seemingly driven largely by CMV exposure. HLA typing was unavailable for some donors at each locus, so association tests used only the typed subset. A further reported finding was that TCR beta sequences accurately predicted the HLA-A and HLA-B alleles for most subjects in the first cohort. At a false discovery rate of 0.05, a later analysis linked fewer than 20,000 TCR beta sequences to specific HLA alleles. Several of the top co-occurrence clusters appeared to be linked to parvovirus B19, influenza, CMV and Epstein-Barr virus, according to a later analysis. The study gave a list of 150 to 200 TCR beta chains associated with cytomegalovirus. In a later analysis, TCR association rates were found to vary across HLA loci, with the most associated TCRs seen for DRB1 alleles and the fewest for HLA-C alleles. An association between a missense DCLRE1C variant and V-gene and J-gene trimming of TCR beta chains was found in a later genetic analysis and replicated in an independent cohort. Broadly in line with IMGT annotations, most TCR beta V segments showed up in productive rearrangements about 87% or about 30% of the time in an earlier analysis of a few hundred of the donors. It was suggested by the authors that the approach could potentially be generalized to other disease states and immunological phenotypes. A later analysis found that HLA-associated TCR beta chains were more clonally expanded and had lower generation probabilities than equally common non-associated chains. The classifier was reported to diagnose cytomegalovirus status with high specificity and sensitivity in both the original and validation cohorts. The only immune exposure information available for the cohort was CMV serostatus.

Cut back by 6 bases and 0 bases, the V and J ends lie 12 bases apart. Taken from cysteine to phenylalanine, the CDR3 has 15 residues. Only the CDR3 DNA is retained, 45 bases long and in frame from the first base. The germline V gene sets CDR1 to SNHLY and CDR2 to FYNNEI. The cohort consisted of some 730 healthy bone marrow donors. At the time of sampling, all cohort members were nominally healthy, though unrecorded immune exposures were likely present. The donor tested CMV seropositive and was one of the 289 seropositive cohort members. Each donor provided a peripheral blood sample, and peripheral blood mononuclear cells were used for TCR beta sequencing. Genomic DNA extraction from the blood cell samples was performed with the Qiagen DNeasy Blood Extraction Kit.

The TCR sequence derives from a man in his forties in good health and CMV-seropositive. This receptor chain uses TRBV2 and TRBJ1-5; there is no confident call for the D gene. The sample consisted of PBMCs. The encoded CDR3 is CASREGGYSNQPQHF. The nucleotide sequence is TGTGCCAGCAGAGAGGGCGGGTATAGCAATCAGCCCCAGCATTTT.